These 5 T cell receptor beta chains originate from one sample sequenced in a study of response to subunit inactivated influenza vaccine. MiXCR, run by TCRdb on the RT-PCR reads, gives a single entry per CDR3 protein. The sample has 450,000 to 600,000 distinct CDR3 sequences, roughly 7.6% seen once; the top ten hold 10% to 15%. Source: PBMCs from blood, taken around 25 months after vaccination. These receptors all stem from a man aged 45-69 years who received an inactivated influenza vaccine.

The chain links TRBV6-1 to TRBJ1-6, with D maybe TRBD1 (6 bases). Trimming left V 5 bases short and J 9 bases short, with 14 bases between. This CDR3 has 14 amino acids. Per the germline V gene, CDR1 is MNHNS and CDR2 is SASEGT. The CDR3, as DNA: TGTGCCAGCAGTCCGACGGGGACAAGTTCACCCCTCCACTTT. This translates into CASSPTGTSSPLHF.

At least ten counts were recorded for this clonotype. The chain recombines TRBV14 with TRBJ2-7; D ambiguous. V lost 2 bases and J lost 3, with 5 bases in between. Germline V gene data show CDR1 as SGHDN and CDR2 as FVKESK. This CDR3 spans 12 amino acids. CDR3 DNA sequence: TGTGCCAGCAGCCAATTCCACTACGAGCAGTACTTC. This translates into CASSQFHYEQYF.

This clonotype was observed many times. The chain uses TRBV12-3 or TRBV12-4 and TRBJ2-5; D gene uncertain. The CDR3 is 12 amino acids. V gave up 6 bases and J gave up 4 bases, with 9 bases separating them. The CDR3 DNA is TGTGCCAGCAGGGGGTTTCGAGAGACCCAGTACTTC. Its translation: CASRGFRETQYF.

The chain has TRBV6-1 and TRBJ2-2; tentative D call: TRBD2 (5 bases). Germline assignment: CDR1 MNHNS and CDR2 SASEGT. With 4 bases removed from V and 4 bases from J, the gap between germline ends came to 13 bases. The CDR3 is 15 amino acids. The CDR3 loop reads CASSVRLPPTGELFF. In DNA, the CDR3 is TGTGCCAGCAGTGTCCGACTACCACCCACCGGGGAGCTGTTTTTT.

This clonotype has only a few counts. The rearrangement links TRBV20-1 to TRBJ1-6; D might be TRBD1 (6 bases). V dropped 4 bases and J dropped 9 bases, with 16 bases sitting between them. Per the germline V gene, CDR1 is DFQATT and CDR2 is SNEGSKA (reference sequence). The CDR3 is made up of 14 amino acids. The CDR3 sequence is CSATPGGRVSPLHF. Here the CDR3 DNA reads TGCAGTGCTACCCCCGGGGGGCGGGTTTCACCCCTCCACTTT.